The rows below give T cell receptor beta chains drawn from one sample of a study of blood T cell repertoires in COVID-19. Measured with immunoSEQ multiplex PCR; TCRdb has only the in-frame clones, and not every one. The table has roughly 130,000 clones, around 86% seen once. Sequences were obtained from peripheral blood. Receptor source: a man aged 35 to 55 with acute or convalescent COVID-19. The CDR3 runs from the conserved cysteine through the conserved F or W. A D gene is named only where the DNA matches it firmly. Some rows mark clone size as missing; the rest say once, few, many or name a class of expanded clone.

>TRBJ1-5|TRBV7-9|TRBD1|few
TGTGCCAGCAGCTTAGCGCTCCAAGGACAGGGAAACAATCAGCCCCAGCATTTT
CASSLALQGQGNNQPQHF
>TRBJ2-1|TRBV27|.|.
TGTGCCAGCAGTCCGTGGTTTCGCGGTGAGCAGTTCTTC
CASSPWFRGEQFF
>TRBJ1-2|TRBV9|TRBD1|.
TGTGCCAGCAGCCCCCGGGCGGGGCAGGGGGCCGGCTATGGCTACACCTTC
CASSPRAGQGAGYGYTF
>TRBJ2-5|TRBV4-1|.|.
TGCGCCAGCAGCCAAGCCCCCGTCGGGAGCCGGAAGACCCAGTACTTC
CASSQAPVGSRKTQYF
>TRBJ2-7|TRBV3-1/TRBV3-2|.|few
TGTGCCAGCAGCCAAGGAGCGGGCCCCTACGAGCAGTACTTC
CASSQGAGPYEQYF
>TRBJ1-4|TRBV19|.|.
TGTGCCGTCCTAGGGAGGACTAATGAAAAACTGTTTTTT
CAVLGRTNEKLFF
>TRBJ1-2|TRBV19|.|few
TGTGCCAGTAGTATCCCCAGGTGGAACTATGGCTACACCTTC
CASSIPRWNYGYTF
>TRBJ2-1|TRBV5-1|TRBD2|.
TGCGCCAGCAGCTTGGCCCTTAGCGGGAGGGGTAACAATGAGCAGTTCTTC
CASSLALSGRGNNEQFF
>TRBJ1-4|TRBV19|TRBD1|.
TGTGCCAGTAGTGAACAGGGGTCCACTAATGAAAAACTGTTTTTT
CASSEQGSTNEKLFF
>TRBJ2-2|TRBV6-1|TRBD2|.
TGTGCCAGCACTGAGTCTAGCGGGGGGGCCTTCGGGGAGCTGTTTTTT
CASTESSGGAFGELFF
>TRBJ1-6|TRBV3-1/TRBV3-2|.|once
TGTGCCAGCAGCCACGCCTCCCACGGGGATAATTCACCCCTCCACTTT
CASSHASHGDNSPLHF